One sample yielded the 18 T cell receptor beta chains listed below, sequenced in a study of PD-1 blockade in classical Hodgkin lymphoma. Using immunoSEQ multiplex PCR, the repertoire was profiled, and TCRdb retains in-frame clones only, with some absent. The table shows approximately 11,000 clones, with 60% to 80% occurring only once. Each and every patient relapsed after autologous stem cell transplantation, and patients got differing brentuximab vedotin exposure. This material consisted of peripheral blood mononuclear cells (PBMCs), taken before the second cycle of nivolumab. The receptors were gathered from a human donor with classical Hodgkin lymphoma.

This chain links TRBV13 with TRBJ2-1; D may be TRBD2 (6 bases). Germline CDR1 and CDR2: PRHDT and FYEKMQ (reference sequence). The CDR3 is 15 amino acids. The V gene lost 4 bases and the J gene lost 7 bases, with 17 bases spanning the gap. The CDR3 nucleotides read TGTGCCAGCAGCTCCCCGGGACTGATCCTGAATGAGCAGTTCTTC. It yields the protein CASSSPGLILNEQFF.

The chain is built from TRBV7-2 and TRBJ2-2, with TRBD2 matching 9 bases. The junction had 2 bases not matched to a gene; V was cut back by 1 base and J by 5 bases. This CDR3 comprises 15 residues. Germline values: CDR1 SGHTA, CDR2 FQGNSA. This CDR3 is CASSLGLAETGELFF. CDR3 bases: TGTGCCAGCAGCTTAGGACTAGCGGAGACCGGGGAGCTGTTTTTT.

The CDR3 coding sequence is TGTGCCAGCAGTGTCAGCGGCCCTAACTATGGCTACACCTTC. It yields the protein CASSVSGPNYGYTF. The chain uses TRBV27 and TRBJ1-2; D not resolved. V lost 5 bases and J lost 0, with 10 bases in between. The CDR3 runs to 14 residues. Germline V gene data show CDR1 as MNHEY and CDR2 as SMNVEV (reference sequence).

The chain recombines TRBV5-6 with TRBJ1-1; D is possibly TRBD1 (6 bases). Germline V gene sequence: CDR1 SGHDT, CDR2 YYEEEE. There are 16 residues in the CDR3. Trimming left V 2 bases short and J 0 bases short, with 14 bases between. As DNA, the CDR3 is TGTGCCAGCAGCTTTGGTCAGGGGCGGATGAACACTGAAGCTTTCTTT. This encodes CASSFGQGRMNTEAFF.

The chain uses TRBV9 and TRBJ2-5; TRBD2 matches 9 bases. Germline loops: CDR1 SGDLS, CDR2 YYNGEE. The CDR3 is made up of 16 amino acids. Trimming at V came to 0 bases and at J to 5 bases, leaving 8 bases not matched to a gene. The CDR3 DNA sequence: TGTGCCAGCAGCGTAGAGGCGGGAGGGCCAGTGGAGACCCAGTACTTC. Translation: CASSVEAGGPVETQYF. Together with reference TRBV9 and TRBJ2-5, the CDR3 gives the full variable domain: DSGVTQTPKHLITATGQRVTLRCSPRSGDLSVYWYQQSLDQGLQFLIQYYNGEERAKGNILERFSAQQFPDLHSELNLSSLELGDSALYFCASSVEAGGPVETQYFGPGTRLLVL.

The chain couples TRBV5-1 to TRBJ1-3; D is unclear. The CDR3 loop spans 13 amino acids. The germline CDR1 and CDR2 sequences are SGHRS and YFSETQ. V was cut by 0 bases and J by 4 bases, with 5 bases left in between. CDR3 region: CASSLGGGNTIYF. CDR3 nucleotides: TGCGCCAGCAGCTTGGGCGGGGGAAACACCATATATTTT.

This clone was detected only once. V usage is TRBV30 and J usage is TRBJ1-3; perhaps TRBD1 as D (5 bases). Germline CDR1 GTSNPN, CDR2 SVGIG (reference sequence). V lost 3 bases, J lost 3 bases, and 15 bases lay in between. The length of the CDR3 is 15 residues. DNA for the CDR3: TGTGCCTGGAGCCCCACGGGGGTCTTTGGAAACACCATATATTTT. Its protein is CAWSPTGVFGNTIYF.

The chain employs TRBV19 and TRBJ2-1; 14 nucleotides line up with TRBD2. CDR1 and CDR2 (germline): LNHDA, SQIVND (reference sequence). With V trimmed by 8 bases and J by 6 bases, 3 bases remained unmatched. CDR3 size: 14 residues. In DNA form, the CDR3 reads TGTGCCAGTCACGGGACTAGCGGGAGCAATGAGCAGTTCTTC. The encoded protein is CASHGTSGSNEQFF.

V is TRBV6-1 and J is TRBJ1-1; possible D gene TRBD1, 5 bases. Germline V gene data show CDR1 as MNHNS and CDR2 as SASEGT. The CDR3 sequence is 14 residues long. Trimming left V 0 bases short and J 8 bases short, with 13 bases between. The CDR3 nucleotides are TGTGCCAGCAGTGAAGCGGACAAGACGGAGGAAGCTTTCTTT. Its protein is CASSEADKTEEAFF.

Remarks on this clone: At the DNA level, this CDR3 is encoded by other sequences in the same sample as well. The chain links TRBV7-9 to TRBJ2-7, with D maybe TRBD1 (6 bases). Between the trimmed V and J ends, which lost 4 bases and 3 bases, there was a span of 10 bases. The CDR3 extends over 13 amino acids. From germline, CDR1 is SEHNR and CDR2 FQNEAQ (reference sequence). The CDR3 sequence: CASSSMDSYEQYF. Written as DNA, the CDR3 is TGTGCCAGCAGCTCAATGGACAGCTACGAGCAGTACTTC.

This clone was detected only a few times. CDR3 nucleotide sequence: TGTGCCAGCAGCAGCCGGGACGGACGTAATGAAAAACTGTTTTTT. Protein: CASSSRDGRNEKLFF. This chain links TRBV7-9 with TRBJ1-4; perhaps TRBD1 as D (5 bases). Germline CDR1 and CDR2: SEHNR and FQNEAQ (reference sequence). The CDR3 runs to 15 residues. V was clipped by 5 bases and J by 4 bases, with 14 bases between them.

The V gene is TRBV7-2, the J gene TRBJ1-1; D possibly corresponds to TRBD1 (5 bases). With 1 base removed from V and 5 bases from J, the gap between germline ends came to 20 bases. Germline assignment: CDR1 SGHTA and CDR2 FQGNSA. The CDR3 has 17 amino acids. The CDR3 coding sequence is TGTGCCAGCAGCTTAGTTAGCACCCTCGGGGGAGGTACTGAAGCTTTCTTT. Translation gives CASSLVSTLGGGTEAFF.

The chain is built from TRBV11-3 and TRBJ1-1; no definite D call. V shed 3 bases and J shed 1 base, with 6 bases lying between them. This CDR3 comprises 13 residues. Germline CDR1 reads SGHNT; CDR2 reads YENEEA. The CDR3 DNA reads TGTGCCAGCAGCTTTAATTCGAACACTGAAGCTTTCTTT. Protein sequence: CASSFNSNTEAFF.

J is TRBJ2-7 and V is TRBV7-8; a possible D gene is TRBD2 (5 bases). Germline values: CDR1 SGHVS, CDR2 FQNEAQ. CDR3 length equals 16 residues. Trimming shortened V by 5 bases and J by 2 bases, and 19 bases separated the two germline ends. The CDR3 DNA reads as TGTGCCAGCAGCCCACGTAGAGCTGAGGGAACCTACGAGCAGTACTTC. Its protein is CASSPRRAEGTYEQYF.

The chain is built from TRBV7-9 and TRBJ1-2; the match to TRBD1 covers 8 bases. The V gene's germline CDR1 is SEHNR and CDR2 FQNEAQ (reference sequence). V was clipped by 5 bases and J by 4 bases; unmatched bases: 6. The CDR3 contains 14 residues. The chain's CDR3 is CASSAGQGSYGYTF. The CDR3 DNA reads TGTGCCAGCAGCGCCGGACAGGGTAGCTATGGCTACACCTTC.

This CDR3 reads CAWRQQEWDSSPLHF. The CDR3 coding sequence is TGTGCCTGGAGGCAACAGGAGTGGGATAGTTCACCCCTCCACTTT. The genes are TRBV30 and TRBJ1-6; D perhaps matches TRBD1 (5 bases). Germline CDR1 GTSNPN, CDR2 SVGIG (reference sequence). V dropped 3 bases and J dropped 9 bases, with 18 bases sitting between them. The CDR3 is 15 amino acids.

The chain has TRBV10-3 and TRBJ2-7; TRBD2 matches 11 bases. CDR3 length: 17 amino acids. After removal of 9 bases from V and 4 bases from J, the junction contained 17 bases not matched to a gene. Germline assignment: CDR1 ENHRY and CDR2 SYGVKD. The CDR3 reads CAIGLAGGTTSMYEQYF. In DNA, the CDR3 is TGTGCCATAGGTTTAGCGGGAGGGACGACCTCAATGTACGAGCAGTACTTC.

This clone is a singleton in its sample. The chain links TRBV5-1 to TRBJ2-2; D is possibly TRBD1 or TRBD2 (5 bases each). The germline V gene has CDR1 SGHRS and CDR2 YFSETQ. V was pared by 4 bases and J by 8 bases, with 18 bases between. The CDR3 extends over 15 amino acids. The CDR3 bases are TGCGCCAGCAGCACCGGGACCCCGGACCTGGGGGAGCTGTTTTTT. Encoded protein: CASSTGTPDLGELFF.